These T cell receptor beta chains were read from a single sample in a study of cytomegalovirus exposure and HLA in healthy donors. The method was immunoSEQ multiplex PCR; TCRdb's version includes in-frame clones alone and lacks a portion of them. Counted here are about 330,000 clones, just over 85% occurring once; the ten biggest clones make up roughly 0.8%. The sample taken for sequencing was PBMCs. The source is a woman between 18 and 30 years old in good health and CMV-seronegative. CDR3s include the opening cysteine and the closing phenylalanine or tryptophan. A D gene is named only where the DNA matches it firmly. Clone size is given for some rows only: seen once, a few or many times, or a class if the clone is expanded.

J gene: TRBJ2-7
clone size: NA
D gene: NA
V gene: TRBV29-1
CDR3 protein: CSVTGVQPYEQYF
CDR3 DNA: TGCAGCGTTACGGGAGTCCAACCCTACGAGCAGTACTTC

J gene: TRBJ2-3
clone size: NA
D gene: NA
V gene: TRBV7-2
CDR3 protein: CASSQTGNTDTQYF
CDR3 DNA: TGTGCCAGCAGCCAAACAGGGAACACAGATACGCAGTATTTT

J gene: TRBJ2-3
clone size: NA
D gene: TRBD2
V gene: TRBV18
CDR3 protein: CASSPEGTSATDTQYF
CDR3 DNA: TGTGCCAGCTCACCTGAGGGGACTAGCGCCACAGATACGCAGTATTTT

J gene: TRBJ1-2
clone size: few
D gene: NA
V gene: TRBV12-5
CDR3 protein: CASGLEEVNYGYTF
CDR3 DNA: TGTGCTAGTGGTTTGGAGGAGGTAAACTATGGCTACACCTTC

J gene: TRBJ2-2
clone size: NA
D gene: NA
V gene: TRBV6-5
CDR3 protein: CASSYRANTGELFF
CDR3 DNA: TGTGCCAGCAGTTACCGCGCGAACACCGGGGAGCTGTTTTTT

J gene: TRBJ2-7
clone size: NA
D gene: TRBD2
V gene: TRBV7-2
CDR3 protein: CASSPTSGLVEQYF
CDR3 DNA: TGTGCCAGCAGCCCGACTAGCGGTTTGGTCGAGCAGTACTTC

J gene: TRBJ1-1
clone size: NA
D gene: NA
V gene: TRBV6-5
CDR3 protein: CASSSGQRMNTEAFF
CDR3 DNA: TGTGCCAGCAGTTCTGGACAGCGAATGAACACTGAAGCTTTCTTT

J gene: TRBJ1-3
clone size: NA
D gene: TRBD1
V gene: TRBV4-2
CDR3 protein: CASSQQGGAGNTIYF
CDR3 DNA: TGTGCCAGCAGCCAACAGGGGGGCGCTGGAAACACCATATATTTT

J gene: TRBJ2-5
clone size: NA
D gene: TRBD2
V gene: TRBV5-1
CDR3 protein: CASSWTSGRGETQYF
CDR3 DNA: TGCGCCAGCAGCTGGACTAGCGGGAGGGGTGAGACCCAGTACTTC

J gene: TRBJ2-2
clone size: NA
D gene: NA
V gene: TRBV29-1
CDR3 protein: CSVEDWRQGGTGELFF
CDR3 DNA: TGCAGCGTTGAAGATTGGCGCCAGGGGGGAACCGGGGAGCTGTTTTTT

J gene: TRBJ1-4
clone size: NA
D gene: NA
V gene: TRBV27
CDR3 protein: CASSLLAGATNEKLFF
CDR3 DNA: TGTGCCAGCAGTTTACTGGCGGGGGCAACTAATGAAAAACTGTTTTTT

J gene: TRBJ1-5
clone size: NA
D gene: TRBD1
V gene: TRBV5-6
CDR3 protein: CASSPWTGSNQPQHF
CDR3 DNA: TGTGCCAGCAGCCCATGGACAGGGAGCAATCAGCCCCAGCATTTT

J gene: TRBJ2-5
clone size: few
D gene: NA
V gene: TRBV7-3
CDR3 protein: CASSLGGELGETQYF
CDR3 DNA: TGTGCCAGCAGCTTAGGCGGGGAGTTGGGAGAGACCCAGTACTTC

J gene: TRBJ1-4
clone size: NA
D gene: NA
V gene: TRBV25-1
CDR3 protein: CASSEQGLANEKLFF
CDR3 DNA: TGTGCCAGCAGTGAACAGGGTTTAGCTAATGAAAAACTGTTTTTT

J gene: TRBJ1-2
clone size: NA
D gene: NA
V gene: TRBV19
CDR3 protein: CARRGGDGYTF
CDR3 DNA: TGTGCCAGGCGGGGGGGGGACGGCTACACCTTC

J gene: TRBJ2-1
clone size: NA
D gene: TRBD2
V gene: TRBV27
CDR3 protein: CASSPLLAGGTYNEQFF
CDR3 DNA: TGTGCCAGCAGTCCCCTCCTCGCGGGAGGGACCTACAATGAGCAGTTCTTC

J gene: TRBJ2-5
clone size: NA
D gene: TRBD2
V gene: TRBV30
CDR3 protein: CAGLPGLAPRKETQYF
CDR3 DNA: TGTGCCGGACTCCCGGGACTAGCGCCCCGGAAGGAGACCCAGTACTTC

J gene: TRBJ2-7
clone size: NA
D gene: NA
V gene: TRBV11-3
CDR3 protein: CASSFTSSYEQYF
CDR3 DNA: TGTGCCAGCAGCTTTACTAGCTCCTACGAGCAGTACTTC

J gene: TRBJ1-4
clone size: NA
D gene: NA
V gene: TRBV4-2
CDR3 protein: CASSQVAQDNEKLFF
CDR3 DNA: TGTGCCAGCAGCCAAGTCGCACAGGATAATGAAAAACTGTTTTTT

J gene: TRBJ1-4
clone size: NA
D gene: TRBD1
V gene: TRBV5-1
CDR3 protein: CASSLGGQGGSEKLFF
CDR3 DNA: TGCGCCAGCAGCTTGGGGGGACAGGGTGGAAGTGAAAAACTGTTTTTT

J gene: TRBJ1-5
clone size: NA
D gene: NA
V gene: TRBV10-2
CDR3 protein: CASSESHLNQPQHF
CDR3 DNA: TGCGCCAGCAGTGAGTCACACCTTAATCAGCCCCAGCATTTT

J gene: TRBJ2-2
clone size: NA
D gene: NA
V gene: TRBV20-1
CDR3 protein: CSAVVTGELFF
CDR3 DNA: TGCAGTGCCGTTGTCACCGGGGAGCTGTTTTTT

J gene: TRBJ1-1
clone size: NA
D gene: NA
V gene: TRBV27
CDR3 protein: CASSSTEMNTEAFF
CDR3 DNA: TGTGCCAGCAGTTCGACAGAGATGAACACTGAAGCTTTCTTT